Included here is one TCR beta chain sequence, with context. Antigen: not known. The TCR library protocol attached unique molecular identifiers to the individual cDNA molecules. MiXCR, applied by TCRdb to the 5' RACE reads, yields one record per CDR3 protein. Of about 56,000 distinct CDR3 sequences listed, over 12% were seen once; the top ten hold over 4%. This record belongs to a study of early T cells in non-severe SARS-CoV-2 infection. Overall study context: The study sequenced bulk RNA from unsorted whole blood, with chains unpaired. Findings and caveats of the study: Private and CD4 specificities were missed by VDJdb matching, which favored anti-spike CD8 responses.

The V and J ends lost 4 bases and 6 bases respectively, with 7 bases between them. CDR3 size: 11 residues. Germline V gene sequence: CDR1 SNHLY, CDR2 FYNNEI. Material: whole blood, obtained at baseline. The J gene is TRBJ2-7, the V gene TRBV2; unclear D gene. The sequence came from an adult who was a healthcare worker with PCR-confirmed SARS-CoV-2 infection or an uninfected control (not recorded which). CDR3 amino acids: CASSVRPEQYF. As DNA, the CDR3 is TGTGCCAGCAGTGTTCGTCCCGAGCAGTACTTC.